This TCR beta chain appears in the sequencing data of a study of cytomegalovirus exposure and HLA in healthy donors. Study as a whole: Caucasian-associated ancestry cluster membership applied to about 80% of approximately 420 genotyped donors.

Primers for the PCR totalled 60 Vbeta and 13 Jbeta. Per the study methods: Later, tens of millions of unique TCR beta chains were counted in an analysis, and about 12 million of them were shared. Libraries were prepared by immunoSEQ multiplex PCR; TCRdb keeps only in-frame clonotypes and omits some of them. V, J and clone size were drawn from that table, and D and trimming were deduced from the DNA. The sample yields around 130,000 clones, about 81% seen once. Worth noting for this clone: The antigen is undetermined.

General observations from the study: Specificity for CMV antigens was confirmed in vitro for three of the CMV-associated chains. In terms of immune exposure information, only CMV serostatus was available.

Germline loops: CDR1 PRHDT, CDR2 FYEKMQ (reference sequence). V dropped 0 bases and J dropped 9 bases, with 6 bases sitting between them. This CDR3 has 12 amino acids. The genes are TRBV13 and TRBJ2-4; D not certain. This TCR came from a woman aged 40 to 50 in good health and CMV-seropositive. What was sequenced was PBMCs. This CDR3 reads CASSLGEAIQYF. DNA of the CDR3: TGTGCCAGCAGCTTAGGCGAGGCCATTCAGTACTTC.